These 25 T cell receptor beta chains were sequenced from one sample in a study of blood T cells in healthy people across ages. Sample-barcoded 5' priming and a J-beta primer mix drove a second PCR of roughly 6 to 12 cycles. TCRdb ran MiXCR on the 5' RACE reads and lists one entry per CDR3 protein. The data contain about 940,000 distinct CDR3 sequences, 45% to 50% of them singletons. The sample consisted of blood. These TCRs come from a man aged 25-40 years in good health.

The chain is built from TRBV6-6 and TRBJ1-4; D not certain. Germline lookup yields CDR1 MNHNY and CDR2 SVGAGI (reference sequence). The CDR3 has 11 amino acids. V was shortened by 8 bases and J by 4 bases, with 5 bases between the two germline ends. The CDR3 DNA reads TGTGCCAGCGCGCTTAATGAAAAACTGTTTTTT. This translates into CASALNEKLFF.

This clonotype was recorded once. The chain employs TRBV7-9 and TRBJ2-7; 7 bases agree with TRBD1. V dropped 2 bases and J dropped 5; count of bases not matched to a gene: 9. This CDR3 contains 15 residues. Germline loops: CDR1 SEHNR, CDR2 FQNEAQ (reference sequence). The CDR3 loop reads CASSLSAGGPNEQYF. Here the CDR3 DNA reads TGTGCCAGCAGCTTATCCGCAGGGGGTCCTAACGAGCAGTACTTC.

The CDR3 sequence is CASSALAGEKNEQFF. For the CDR3, the DNA is TGTGCCAGCAGCGCACTAGCGGGGGAGAAAAATGAGCAGTTCTTC. The chain couples TRBV9 to TRBJ2-1, with TRBD2 matching 11 bases. The CDR3 is 15 amino acids. V lost 3 bases, J lost 7 bases, and 6 bases stayed unmatched. The germline CDR1 and CDR2 sequences are SGDLS and YYNGEE.

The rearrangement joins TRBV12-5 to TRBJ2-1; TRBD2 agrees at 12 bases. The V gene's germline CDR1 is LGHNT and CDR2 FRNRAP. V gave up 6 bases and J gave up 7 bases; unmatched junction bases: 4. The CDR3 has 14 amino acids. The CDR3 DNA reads TGTGCTAGTGGGCCTAGCGGGGGGGCAAATGAGCAGTTCTTC. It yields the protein CASGPSGGANEQFF.

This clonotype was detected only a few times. CDR3 DNA: TGTGCCACCAGCAAAGGACAGGGACGTAACTATGGCTACACCTTC. Encoded protein: CATSKGQGRNYGYTF. This chain joins TRBV15 and TRBJ1-2; 8 nucleotides agree with TRBD1. CDR3 size: 15 residues. Germline loops: CDR1 LNHNV, CDR2 YYDKDF (reference sequence). The V and J ends lost 4 bases and 1 base, in that order; junction bases with no gene match: 5. The variable domain in full, with the rest retrieved from reference TRBV15 and TRBJ1-2, is DAMVIQNPRYQVTQFGKPVTLSCSQTLNHNVMYWYQQKSSQAPKLLFHYYDKDFNNEADTPDNFQSRRPNTSFCFLDIRSPGLGDTAMYLCATSKGQGRNYGYTFGSGTRLTVV.

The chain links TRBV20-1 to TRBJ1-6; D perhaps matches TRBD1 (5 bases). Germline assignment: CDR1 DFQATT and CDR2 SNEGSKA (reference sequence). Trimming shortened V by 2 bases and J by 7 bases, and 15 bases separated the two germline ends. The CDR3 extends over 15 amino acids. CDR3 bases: TGCAGTGCTAGACCACAGGACAAGGGGAATTCACCCCTCCACTTT. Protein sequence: CSARPQDKGNSPLHF.

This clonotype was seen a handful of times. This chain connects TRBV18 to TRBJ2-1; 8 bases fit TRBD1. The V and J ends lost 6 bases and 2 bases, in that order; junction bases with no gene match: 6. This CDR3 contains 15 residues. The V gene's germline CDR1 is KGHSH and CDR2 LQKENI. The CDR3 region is CASSPGQDTYNEQFF. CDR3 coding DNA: TGTGCCAGCTCCCCGGGACAGGACACCTACAATGAGCAGTTCTTC. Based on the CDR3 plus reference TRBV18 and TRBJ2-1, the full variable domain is NAGVMQNPRHLVRRRGQEARLRCSPMKGHSHVYWYRQLPEEGLKFMVYLQKENIIDESGMPKERFSAEFPKEGPSILRIQQVVRGDSAAYFCASSPGQDTYNEQFFGPGTRLTVL.

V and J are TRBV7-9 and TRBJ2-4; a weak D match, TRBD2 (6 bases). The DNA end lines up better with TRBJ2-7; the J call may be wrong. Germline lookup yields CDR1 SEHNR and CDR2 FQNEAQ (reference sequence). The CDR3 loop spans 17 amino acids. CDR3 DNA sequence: TGTGCCAGCAGCTTGTTCCCCCACGGGAGTAATGTCTACGAGCAGTACTTC. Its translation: CASSLFPHGSNVYEQYF.

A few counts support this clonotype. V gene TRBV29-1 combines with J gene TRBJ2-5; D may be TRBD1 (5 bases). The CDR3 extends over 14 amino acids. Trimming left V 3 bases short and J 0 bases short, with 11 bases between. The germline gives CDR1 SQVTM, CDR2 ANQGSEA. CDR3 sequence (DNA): TGCAGCGTTGATCTGACAGAGGACCAAGAGACCCAGTACTTC. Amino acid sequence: CSVDLTEDQETQYF.

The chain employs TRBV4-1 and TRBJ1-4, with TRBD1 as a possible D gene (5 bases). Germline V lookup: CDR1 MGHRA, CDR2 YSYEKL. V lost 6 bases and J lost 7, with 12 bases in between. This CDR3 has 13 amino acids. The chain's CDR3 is CASRLLRGEKLFF. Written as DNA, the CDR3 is TGCGCCAGCAGACTCCTGAGGGGTGAAAAACTGTTTTTT.

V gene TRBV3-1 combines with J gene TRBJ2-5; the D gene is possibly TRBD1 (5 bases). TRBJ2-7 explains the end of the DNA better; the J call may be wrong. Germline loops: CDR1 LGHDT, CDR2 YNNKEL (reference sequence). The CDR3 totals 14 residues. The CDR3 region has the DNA TGTGCCAGCAGCCAAGTAAGGGGAACCGGCGAGCAGTACTTC. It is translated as CASSQVRGTGEQYF.

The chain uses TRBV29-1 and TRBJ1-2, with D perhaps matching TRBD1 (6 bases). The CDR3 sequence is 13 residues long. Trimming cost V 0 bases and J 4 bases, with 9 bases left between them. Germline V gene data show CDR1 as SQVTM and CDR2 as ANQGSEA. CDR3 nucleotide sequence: TGCAGCGTTGAAGACCCAGGGGTCTATGGCTACACCTTC. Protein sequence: CSVEDPGVYGYTF.

CDR3 sequence: CASSPRGGEIAKNIQYF. Here the CDR3 DNA reads TGTGCCAGCAGCCCCAGGGGAGGGGAAATAGCCAAAAACATTCAGTACTTC. This chain connects TRBV5-4 to TRBJ2-4, with D perhaps TRBD2 (7 bases). The germline V gene encodes CDR1 SGHNT and CDR2 YYREEE (reference sequence). Trimming removed 4 bases from V and 0 bases from J, with 17 bases in between. There are 17 residues in the CDR3.

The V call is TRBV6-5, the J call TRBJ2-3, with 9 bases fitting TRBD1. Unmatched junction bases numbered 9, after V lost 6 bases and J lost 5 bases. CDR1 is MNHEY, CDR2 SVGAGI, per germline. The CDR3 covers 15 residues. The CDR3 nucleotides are TGTGCCAGCAGCCACTACAGGGGGCGTAAAGATACGCAGTATTTT. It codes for CASSHYRGRKDTQYF.

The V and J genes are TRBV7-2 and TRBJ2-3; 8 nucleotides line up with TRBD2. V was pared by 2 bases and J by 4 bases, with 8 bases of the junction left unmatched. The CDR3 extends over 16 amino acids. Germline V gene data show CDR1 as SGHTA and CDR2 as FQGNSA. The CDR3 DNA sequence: TGTGCCAGCAGCTTAAGACTAGCGTTACCGGCAGATACGCAGTATTTT. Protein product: CASSLRLALPADTQYF.

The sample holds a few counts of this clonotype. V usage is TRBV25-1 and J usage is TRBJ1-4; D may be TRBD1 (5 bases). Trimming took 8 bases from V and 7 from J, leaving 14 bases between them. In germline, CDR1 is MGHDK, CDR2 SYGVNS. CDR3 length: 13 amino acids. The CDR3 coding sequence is TGTGCCAGCGGTAGGGGTTTCCGTGAAAAACTGTTTTTT. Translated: CASGRGFREKLFF.

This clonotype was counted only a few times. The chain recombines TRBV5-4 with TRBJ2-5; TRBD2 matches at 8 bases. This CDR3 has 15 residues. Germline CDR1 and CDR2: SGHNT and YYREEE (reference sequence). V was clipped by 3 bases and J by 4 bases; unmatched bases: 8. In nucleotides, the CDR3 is TGTGCCAGCAGCTGGGCGATAGCGGGGAGAGAGACCCAGTACTTC. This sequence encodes CASSWAIAGRETQYF. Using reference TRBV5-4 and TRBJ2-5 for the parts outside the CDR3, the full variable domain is ETGVTQSPTHLIKTRGQQVTLRCSSQSGHNTVSWYQQALGQGPQFIFQYYREEENGRGNFPPRFSGLQFPNYSSELNVNALELDDSALYLCASSWAIAGRETQYFGPGTRLLVL.

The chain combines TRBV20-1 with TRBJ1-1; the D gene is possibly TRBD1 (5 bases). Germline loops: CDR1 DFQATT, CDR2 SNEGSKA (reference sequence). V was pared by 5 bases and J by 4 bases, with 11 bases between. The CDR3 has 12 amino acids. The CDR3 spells CSAALTGTEAFF. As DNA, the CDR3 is TGCAGTGCTGCACTAACAGGCACTGAAGCTTTCTTT.

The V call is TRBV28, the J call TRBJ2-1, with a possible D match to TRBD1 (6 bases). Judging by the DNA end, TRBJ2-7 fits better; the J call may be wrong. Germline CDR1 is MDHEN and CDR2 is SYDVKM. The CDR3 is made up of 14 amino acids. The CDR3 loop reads CASSSGQVYNEQYF. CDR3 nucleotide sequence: TGTGCCAGCAGTTCGGGACAAGTATACAATGAGCAGTACTTC.

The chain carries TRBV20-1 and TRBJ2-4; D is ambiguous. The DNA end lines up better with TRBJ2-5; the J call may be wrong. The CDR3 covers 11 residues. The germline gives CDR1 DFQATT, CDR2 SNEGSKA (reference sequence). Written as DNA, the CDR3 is TGCAGTGCCATTCAGGTGGAGACCCAGTACTTC. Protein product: CSAIQVETQYF.

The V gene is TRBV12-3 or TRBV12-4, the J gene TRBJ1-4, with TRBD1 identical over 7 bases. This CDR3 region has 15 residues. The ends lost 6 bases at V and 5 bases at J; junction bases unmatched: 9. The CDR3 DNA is TGTGCCAGCAGGTTCCGGGACAGCGTAAATGAAAAACTGTTTTTT. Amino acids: CASRFRDSVNEKLFF.

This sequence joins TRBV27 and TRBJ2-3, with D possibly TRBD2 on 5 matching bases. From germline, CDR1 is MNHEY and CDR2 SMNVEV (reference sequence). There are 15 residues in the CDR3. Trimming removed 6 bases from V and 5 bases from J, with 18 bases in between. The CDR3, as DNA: TGTGCCAGCAGCTTGACGGGATCATTGGAAGATACGCAGTATTTT. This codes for CASSLTGSLEDTQYF.

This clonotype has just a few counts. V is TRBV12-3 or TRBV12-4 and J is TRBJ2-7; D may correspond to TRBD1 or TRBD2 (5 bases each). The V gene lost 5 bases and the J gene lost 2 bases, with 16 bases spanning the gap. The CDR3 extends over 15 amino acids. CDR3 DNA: TGTGCCAGCAGTCGTCGGTCCAGAGGGGCCTACGAGCAGTACTTC. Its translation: CASSRRSRGAYEQYF.

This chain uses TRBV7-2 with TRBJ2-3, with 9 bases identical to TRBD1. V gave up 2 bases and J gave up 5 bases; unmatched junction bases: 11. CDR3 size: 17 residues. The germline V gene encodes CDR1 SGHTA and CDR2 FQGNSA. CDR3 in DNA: TGTGCCAGCAGCTTACAAATACTTACAGGGGGCCAAGATACGCAGTATTTT. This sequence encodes CASSLQILTGGQDTQYF.

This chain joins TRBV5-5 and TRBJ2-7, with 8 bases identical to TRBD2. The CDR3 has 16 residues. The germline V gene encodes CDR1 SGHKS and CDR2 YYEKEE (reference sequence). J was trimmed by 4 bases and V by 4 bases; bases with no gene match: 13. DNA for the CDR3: TGTGCCAGCAGCCCGGACGATAGCGGGGAGAAATACGAGCAGTACTTC. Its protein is CASSPDDSGEKYEQYF. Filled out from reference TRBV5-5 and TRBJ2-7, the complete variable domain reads DAGVTQSPTHLIKTRGQQVTLRCSPISGHKSVSWYQQVLGQGPQFIFQYYEKEERGRGNFPDRFSARQFPNYSSELNVNALLLGDSALYLCASSPDDSGEKYEQYFGPGTRLTVT.